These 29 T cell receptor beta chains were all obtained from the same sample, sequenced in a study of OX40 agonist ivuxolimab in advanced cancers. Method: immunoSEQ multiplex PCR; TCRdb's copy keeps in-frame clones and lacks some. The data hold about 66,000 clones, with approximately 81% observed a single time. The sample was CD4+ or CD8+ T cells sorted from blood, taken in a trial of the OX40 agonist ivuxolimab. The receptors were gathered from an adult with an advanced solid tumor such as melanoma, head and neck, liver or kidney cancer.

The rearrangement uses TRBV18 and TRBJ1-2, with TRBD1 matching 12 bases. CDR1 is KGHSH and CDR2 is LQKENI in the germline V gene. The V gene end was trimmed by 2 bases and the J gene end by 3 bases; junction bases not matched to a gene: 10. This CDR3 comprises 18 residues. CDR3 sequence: CASSPEVRDRGRDYGYTF. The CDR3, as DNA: TGTGCCAGCTCACCAGAGGTTCGGGACAGGGGGCGCGACTATGGCTACACCTTC. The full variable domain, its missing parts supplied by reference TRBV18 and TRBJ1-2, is NAGVMQNPRHLVRRRGQEARLRCSPMKGHSHVYWYRQLPEEGLKFMVYLQKENIIDESGMPKERFSAEFPKEGPSILRIQQVVRGDSAAYFCASSPEVRDRGRDYGYTFGSGTRLTVV.

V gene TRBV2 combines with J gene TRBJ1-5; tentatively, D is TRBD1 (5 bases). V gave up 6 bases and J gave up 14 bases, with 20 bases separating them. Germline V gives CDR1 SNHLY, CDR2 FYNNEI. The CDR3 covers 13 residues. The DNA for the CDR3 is TGTGCCAGCAGGTTTAGTTCCGGGACGGAGGAGCATTTT. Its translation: CASRFSSGTEEHF.

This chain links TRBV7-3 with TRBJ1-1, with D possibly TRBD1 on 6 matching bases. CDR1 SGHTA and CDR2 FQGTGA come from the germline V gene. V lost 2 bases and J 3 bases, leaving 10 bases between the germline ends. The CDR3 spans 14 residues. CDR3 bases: TGTGCCAGCAGCTTATCGGGACAAGACACTGAAGCTTTCTTT. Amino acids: CASSLSGQDTEAFF.

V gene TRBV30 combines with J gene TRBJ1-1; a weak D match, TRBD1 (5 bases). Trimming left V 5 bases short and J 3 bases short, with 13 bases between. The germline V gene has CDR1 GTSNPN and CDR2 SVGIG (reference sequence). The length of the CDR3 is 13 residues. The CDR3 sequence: CAWASGDYTEAFF. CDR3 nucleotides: TGTGCCTGGGCCTCTGGGGACTACACTGAAGCTTTCTTT.

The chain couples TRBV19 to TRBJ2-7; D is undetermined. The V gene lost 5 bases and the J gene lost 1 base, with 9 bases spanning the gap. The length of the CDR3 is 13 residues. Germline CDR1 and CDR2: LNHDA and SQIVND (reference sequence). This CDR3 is CASSFRRSYEQYF. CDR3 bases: TGTGCCAGTAGTTTCAGGCGATCCTACGAGCAGTACTTC.

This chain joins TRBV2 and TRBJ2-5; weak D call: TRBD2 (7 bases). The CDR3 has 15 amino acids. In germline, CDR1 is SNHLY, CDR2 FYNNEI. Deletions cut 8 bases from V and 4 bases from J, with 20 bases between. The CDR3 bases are TGTGCCAGCTCGAGGAGGGGGGGGCTGAGAGAGACCCAGTACTTC. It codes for CASSRRGGLRETQYF.

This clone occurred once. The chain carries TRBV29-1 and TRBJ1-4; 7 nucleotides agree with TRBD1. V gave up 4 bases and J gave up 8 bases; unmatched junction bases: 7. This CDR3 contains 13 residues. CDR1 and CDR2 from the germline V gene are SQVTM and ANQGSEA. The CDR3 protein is CSVARQGVEKLFF. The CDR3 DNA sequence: TGCAGCGTTGCCCGACAGGGTGTAGAAAAACTGTTTTTT.

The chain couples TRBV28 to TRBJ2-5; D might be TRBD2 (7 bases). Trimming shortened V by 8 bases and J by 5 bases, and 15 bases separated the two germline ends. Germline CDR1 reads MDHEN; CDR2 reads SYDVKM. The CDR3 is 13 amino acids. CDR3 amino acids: CASGGGTEETQYF. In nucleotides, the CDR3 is TGTGCCAGCGGGGGGGGCACTGAGGAGACCCAGTACTTC.

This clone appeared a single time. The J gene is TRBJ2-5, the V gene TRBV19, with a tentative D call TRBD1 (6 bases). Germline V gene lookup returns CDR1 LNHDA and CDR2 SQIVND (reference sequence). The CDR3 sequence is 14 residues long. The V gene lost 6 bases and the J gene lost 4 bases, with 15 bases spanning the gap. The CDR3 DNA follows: TGTGCCAGTAGCAGGGGATCAGGGCCAGAGACCCAGTACTTC. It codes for CASSRGSGPETQYF.

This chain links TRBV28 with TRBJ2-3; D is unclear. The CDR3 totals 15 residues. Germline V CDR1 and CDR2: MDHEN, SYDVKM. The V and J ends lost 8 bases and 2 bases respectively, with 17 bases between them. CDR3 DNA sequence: TGTGCCAGCGGCTCCAGGTTCTCCTTCACAGATACGCAGTATTTT. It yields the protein CASGSRFSFTDTQYF.

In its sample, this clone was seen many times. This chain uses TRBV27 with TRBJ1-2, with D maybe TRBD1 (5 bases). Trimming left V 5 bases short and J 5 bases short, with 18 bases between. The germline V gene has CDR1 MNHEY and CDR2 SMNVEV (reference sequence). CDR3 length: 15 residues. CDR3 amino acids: CASSISPPGLYGYTF. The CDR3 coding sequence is TGTGCCAGCAGTATCAGTCCTCCAGGGTTGTATGGCTACACCTTC.

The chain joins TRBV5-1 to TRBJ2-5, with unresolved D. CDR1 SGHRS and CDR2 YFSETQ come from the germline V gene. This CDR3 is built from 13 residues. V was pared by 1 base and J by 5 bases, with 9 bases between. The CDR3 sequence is CASSLSGPETQYF. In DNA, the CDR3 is TGCGCCAGCAGCTTGAGTGGGCCGGAGACCCAGTACTTC.

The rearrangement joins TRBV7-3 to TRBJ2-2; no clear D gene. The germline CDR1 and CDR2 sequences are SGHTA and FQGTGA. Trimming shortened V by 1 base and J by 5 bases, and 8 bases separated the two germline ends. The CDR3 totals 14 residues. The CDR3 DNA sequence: TGTGCCAGCAGCTTAATGGAGAGAACCGGGGAGCTGTTTTTT. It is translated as CASSLMERTGELFF.

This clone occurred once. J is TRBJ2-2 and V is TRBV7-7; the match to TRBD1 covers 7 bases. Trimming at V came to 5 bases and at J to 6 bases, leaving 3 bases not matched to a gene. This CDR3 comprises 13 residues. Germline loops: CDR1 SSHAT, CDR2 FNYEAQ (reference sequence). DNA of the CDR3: TGTGCCAGCAGCCGAGGGGGCCCCGGGGAGCTGTTTTTT. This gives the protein CASSRGGPGELFF.

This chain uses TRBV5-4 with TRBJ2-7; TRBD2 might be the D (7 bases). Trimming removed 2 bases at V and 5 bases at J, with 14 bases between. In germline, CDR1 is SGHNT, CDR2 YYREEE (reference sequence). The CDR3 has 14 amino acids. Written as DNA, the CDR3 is TGTGCCAGCAGCTTAAGGGGGGGGAAGGACGAGCAGTACTTC. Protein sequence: CASSLRGGKDEQYF.

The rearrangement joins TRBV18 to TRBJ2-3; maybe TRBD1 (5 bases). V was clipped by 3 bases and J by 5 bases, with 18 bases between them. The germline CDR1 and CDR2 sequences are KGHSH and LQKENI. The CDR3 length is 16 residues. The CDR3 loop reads CASSPLPHPQGDTQYF. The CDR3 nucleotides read TGTGCCAGCTCACCCCTACCCCATCCTCAGGGAGATACGCAGTATTTT.

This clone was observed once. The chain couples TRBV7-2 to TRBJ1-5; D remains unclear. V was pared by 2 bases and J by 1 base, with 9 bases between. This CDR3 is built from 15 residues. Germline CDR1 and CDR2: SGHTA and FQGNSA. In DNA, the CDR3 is TGTGCCAGCAGCTTAAGCCCCGGGAGCAATCAGCCCCAGCATTTT. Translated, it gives CASSLSPGSNQPQHF. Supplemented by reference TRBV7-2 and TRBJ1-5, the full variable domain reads GAGVSQSPSNKVTEKGKDVELRCDPISGHTALYWYRQSLGQGLEFLIYFQGNSAPDKSGLPSDRFSAERTGGSVSTLTIQRTQQEDSAVYLCASSLSPGSNQPQHFGDGTRLSIL.

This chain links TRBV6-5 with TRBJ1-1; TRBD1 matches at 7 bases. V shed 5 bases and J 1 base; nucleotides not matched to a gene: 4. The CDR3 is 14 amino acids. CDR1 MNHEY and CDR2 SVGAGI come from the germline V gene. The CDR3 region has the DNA TGTGCCAGCAGTCGGACAGGAGCGAACACTGAAGCTTTCTTT. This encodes CASSRTGANTEAFF.

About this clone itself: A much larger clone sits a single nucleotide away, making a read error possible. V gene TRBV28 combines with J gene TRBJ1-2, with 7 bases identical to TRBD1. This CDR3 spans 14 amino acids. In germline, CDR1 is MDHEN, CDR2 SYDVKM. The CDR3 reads CVSNRQGEDYGYTF. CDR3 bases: TGTGTCAGCAATAGACAGGGAGAAGACTATGGCTACACCTTC.

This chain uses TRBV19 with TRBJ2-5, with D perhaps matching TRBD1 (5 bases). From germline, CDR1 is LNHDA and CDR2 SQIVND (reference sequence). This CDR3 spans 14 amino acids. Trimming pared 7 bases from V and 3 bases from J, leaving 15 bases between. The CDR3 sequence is CASMGRKGEETQYF. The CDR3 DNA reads TGTGCCAGTATGGGGCGCAAAGGGGAAGAGACCCAGTACTTC. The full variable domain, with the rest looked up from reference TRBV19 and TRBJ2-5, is DGGITQSPKYLFRKEGQNVTLSCEQNLNHDAMYWYRQDPGQGLRLIYYSQIVNDFQKGDIAEGYSVSREKKESFPLTVTSAQKNPTAFYLCASMGRKGEETQYFGPGTRLLVL.

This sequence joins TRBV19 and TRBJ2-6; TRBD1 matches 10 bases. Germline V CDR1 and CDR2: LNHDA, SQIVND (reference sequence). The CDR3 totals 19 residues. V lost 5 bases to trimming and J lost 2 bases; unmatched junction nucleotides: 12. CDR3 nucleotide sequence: TGTGCCAGTAGTCCTAGAACCGGGACAGGGGCACCTGGGGCCAACGTCCTGACTTTC. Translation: CASSPRTGTGAPGANVLTF.

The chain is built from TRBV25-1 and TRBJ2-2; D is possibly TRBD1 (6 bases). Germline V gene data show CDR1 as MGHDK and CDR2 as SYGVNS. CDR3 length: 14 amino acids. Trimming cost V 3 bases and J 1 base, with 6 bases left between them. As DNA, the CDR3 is TGTGCCAGCAGTGAGGACAGGAACACCGGGGAGCTGTTTTTT. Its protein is CASSEDRNTGELFF.

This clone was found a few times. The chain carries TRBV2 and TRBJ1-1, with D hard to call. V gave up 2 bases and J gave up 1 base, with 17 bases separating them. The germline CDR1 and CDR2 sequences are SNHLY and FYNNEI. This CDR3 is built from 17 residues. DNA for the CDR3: TGTGCCAGCAGTGAACTAAGGCTGGGCCTTAGGAACACTGAAGCTTTCTTT. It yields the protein CASSELRLGLRNTEAFF. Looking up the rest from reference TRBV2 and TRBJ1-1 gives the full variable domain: EPEVTQTPSHQVTQMGQEVILRCVPISNHLYFYWYRQILGQKVEFLVSFYNNEISEKSEIFDDQFSVERPDGSNFTLKIRSTKLEDSAMYFCASSELRLGLRNTEAFFGQGTRLTVV.

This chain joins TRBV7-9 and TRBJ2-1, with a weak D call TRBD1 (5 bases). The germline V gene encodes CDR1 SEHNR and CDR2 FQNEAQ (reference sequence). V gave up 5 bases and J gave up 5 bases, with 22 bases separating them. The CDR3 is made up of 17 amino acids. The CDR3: CASSHRNRINSDNEQFF. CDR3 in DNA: TGTGCCAGCAGCCACAGAAACAGGATAAACTCTGACAATGAGCAGTTCTTC. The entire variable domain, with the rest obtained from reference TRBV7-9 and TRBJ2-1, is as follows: DTGVSQNPRHKITKRGQNVTFRCDPISEHNRLYWYRQTLGQGPEFLTYFQNEAQLEKSRLLSDRFSAERPKGSFSTLEIQRTEQGDSAMYLCASSHRNRINSDNEQFFGPGTRLTVL.

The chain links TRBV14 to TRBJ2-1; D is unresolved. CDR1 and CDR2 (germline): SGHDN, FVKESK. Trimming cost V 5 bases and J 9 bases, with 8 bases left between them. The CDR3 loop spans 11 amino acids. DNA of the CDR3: TGTGCCAGCAGCTACGTCGGTGAGCAGTTCTTC. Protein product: CASSYVGEQFF.

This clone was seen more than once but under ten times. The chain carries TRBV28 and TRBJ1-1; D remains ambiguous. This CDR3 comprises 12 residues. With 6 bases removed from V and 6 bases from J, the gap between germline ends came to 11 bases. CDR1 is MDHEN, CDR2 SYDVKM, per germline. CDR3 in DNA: TGTGCCAGCAGCACACCGGGTCCTGAAGCTTTCTTT. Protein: CASSTPGPEAFF.

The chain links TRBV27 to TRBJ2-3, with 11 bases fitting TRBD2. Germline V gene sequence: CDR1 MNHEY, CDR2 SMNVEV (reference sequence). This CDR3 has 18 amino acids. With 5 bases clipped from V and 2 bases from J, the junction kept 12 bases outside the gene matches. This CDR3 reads CASSRELLAGDHTDTQYF. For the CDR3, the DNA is TGTGCCAGCAGTCGAGAACTACTAGCGGGGGACCACACAGATACGCAGTATTTT.

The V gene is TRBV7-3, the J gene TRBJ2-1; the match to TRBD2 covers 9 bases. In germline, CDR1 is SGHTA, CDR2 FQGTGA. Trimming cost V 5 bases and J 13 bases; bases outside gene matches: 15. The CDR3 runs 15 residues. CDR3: CASSPLAGVPPDQFF. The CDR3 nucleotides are TGTGCCAGCAGCCCCTTAGCGGGAGTTCCACCGGATCAGTTCTTC.

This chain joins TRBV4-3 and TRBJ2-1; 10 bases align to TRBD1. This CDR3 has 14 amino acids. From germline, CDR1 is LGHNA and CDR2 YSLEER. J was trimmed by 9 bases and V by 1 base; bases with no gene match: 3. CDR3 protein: CASSQGGTGAEQFF. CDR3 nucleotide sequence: TGCGCCAGCAGCCAAGGGGGGACAGGGGCTGAGCAGTTCTTC.